Given below is one TCR beta chain in context. Libraries were prepared by immunoSEQ multiplex PCR; TCRdb keeps only in-frame clonotypes and omits some of them. The table records roughly 700,000 clones, around 89% of them present only once. The sample originates from a study of shared T cell receptors in the human thymus. V lost 4 bases to trimming and J lost 4 bases, with 13 bases between them. The CDR3 has 14 amino acids. CDR1 and CDR2 from the germline V gene are SGDLS and YYNGEE. These same records also appear under a second study, on human thymus T cells. From that second work: Thymus was obtained from resections taken during corrective heart surgery.

V is TRBV9 and J is TRBJ2-3; possibly TRBD2 for D (7 bases). This clonotype was obtained from a boy in the first two years of life with a congenital heart defect. Source material: thymocytes. The CDR3 spells CASSPRGGPDTQYF. The CDR3, as DNA: TGTGCCAGCAGCCCCAGGGGAGGGCCAGATACGCAGTATTTT. Filled out from reference TRBV9 and TRBJ2-3, the complete variable domain reads DSGVTQTPKHLITATGQRVTLRCSPRSGDLSVYWYQQSLDQGLQFLIQYYNGEERAKGNILERFSAQQFPDLHSELNLSSLELGDSALYFCASSPRGGPDTQYFGPGTRLTVL.